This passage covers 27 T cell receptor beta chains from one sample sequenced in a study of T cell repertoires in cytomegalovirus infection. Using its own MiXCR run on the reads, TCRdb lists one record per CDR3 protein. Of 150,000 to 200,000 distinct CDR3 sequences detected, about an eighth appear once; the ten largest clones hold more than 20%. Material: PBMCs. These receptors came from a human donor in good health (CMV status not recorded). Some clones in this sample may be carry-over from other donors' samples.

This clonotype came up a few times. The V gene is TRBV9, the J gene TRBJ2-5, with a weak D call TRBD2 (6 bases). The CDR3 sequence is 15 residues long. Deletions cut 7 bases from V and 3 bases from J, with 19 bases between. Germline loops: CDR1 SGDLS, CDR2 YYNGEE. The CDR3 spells CASEQVRDLEETQYF. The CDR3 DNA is TGTGCCAGCGAACAAGTCCGGGACTTGGAAGAGACCCAGTACTTC.

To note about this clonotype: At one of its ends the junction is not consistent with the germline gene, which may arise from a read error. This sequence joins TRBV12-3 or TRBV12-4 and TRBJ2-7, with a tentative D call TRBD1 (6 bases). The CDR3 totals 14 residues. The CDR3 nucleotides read TGTGTCAGCAGTCCAGGGGACGCATCCTACGAGCAGTACTTC. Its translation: CVSSPGDASYEQYF.

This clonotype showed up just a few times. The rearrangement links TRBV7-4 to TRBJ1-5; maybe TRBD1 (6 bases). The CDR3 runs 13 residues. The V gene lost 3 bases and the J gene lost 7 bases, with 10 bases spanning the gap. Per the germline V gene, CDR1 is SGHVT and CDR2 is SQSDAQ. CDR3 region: CASSFAGDQPQHF. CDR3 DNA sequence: TGTGCCAGCAGCTTCGCAGGGGACCAGCCCCAGCATTTT.

This CDR3 is CASSLLPETQYF. DNA for the CDR3: TGTGCCAGCAGCTTATTACCGGAGACCCAGTACTTC. This chain connects TRBV7-9 to TRBJ2-5; D unresolved. Germline V gene lookup returns CDR1 SEHNR and CDR2 FQNEAQ (reference sequence). V was cut by 2 bases and J by 5 bases, with 6 bases left in between. The CDR3 totals 12 residues.

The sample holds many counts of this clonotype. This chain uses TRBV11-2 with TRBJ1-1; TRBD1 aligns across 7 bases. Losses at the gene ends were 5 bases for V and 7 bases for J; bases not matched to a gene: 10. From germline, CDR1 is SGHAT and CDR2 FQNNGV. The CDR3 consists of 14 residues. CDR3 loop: CASSDGQVGHEAFF. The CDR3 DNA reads TGTGCCAGCAGCGACGGACAGGTAGGACATGAAGCTTTCTTT. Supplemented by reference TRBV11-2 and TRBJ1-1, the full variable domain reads EAGVAQSPRYKIIEKRQSVAFWCNPISGHATLYWYQQILGQGPKLLIQFQNNGVVDDSQLPKDRFSAERLKGVDSTLKIQPAKLEDSAVYLCASSDGQVGHEAFFGQGTRLTVV.

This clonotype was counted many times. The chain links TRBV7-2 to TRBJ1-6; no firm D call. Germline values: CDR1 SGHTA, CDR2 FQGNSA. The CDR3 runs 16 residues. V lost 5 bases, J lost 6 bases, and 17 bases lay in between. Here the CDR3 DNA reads TGTGCCAGCAGCCTTGGGAGTCCGAGGAGTAATTCACCCCTCCACTTT. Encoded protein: CASSLGSPRSNSPLHF.

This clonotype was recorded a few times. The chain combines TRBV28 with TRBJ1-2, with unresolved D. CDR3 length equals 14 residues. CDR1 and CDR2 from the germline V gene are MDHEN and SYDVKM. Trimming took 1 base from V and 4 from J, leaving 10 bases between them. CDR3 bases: TGTGCCAGCAGTTTATCCGCAGCCATCTATGGCTACACCTTC. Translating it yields CASSLSAAIYGYTF.

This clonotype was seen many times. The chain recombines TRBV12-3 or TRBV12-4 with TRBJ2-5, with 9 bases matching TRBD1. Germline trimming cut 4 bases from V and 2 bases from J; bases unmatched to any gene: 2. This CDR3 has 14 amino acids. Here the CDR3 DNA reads TGTGCCAGCAGTTATGGACAGGGGCAAGAGACCCAGTACTTC. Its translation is CASSYGQGQETQYF.

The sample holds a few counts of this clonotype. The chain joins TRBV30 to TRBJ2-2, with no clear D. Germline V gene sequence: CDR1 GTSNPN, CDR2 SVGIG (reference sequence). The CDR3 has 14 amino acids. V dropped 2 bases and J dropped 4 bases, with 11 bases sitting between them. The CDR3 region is CAWSTYKGTGELFF. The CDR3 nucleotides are TGTGCCTGGAGTACCTATAAGGGCACCGGGGAGCTGTTTTTT.

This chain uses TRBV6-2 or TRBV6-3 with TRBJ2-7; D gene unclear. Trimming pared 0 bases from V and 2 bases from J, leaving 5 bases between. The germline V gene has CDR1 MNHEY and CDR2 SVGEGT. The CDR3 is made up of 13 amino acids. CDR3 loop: CASSYSQPYEQYF. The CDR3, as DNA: TGTGCCAGCAGTTACTCACAGCCCTACGAGCAGTACTTC.

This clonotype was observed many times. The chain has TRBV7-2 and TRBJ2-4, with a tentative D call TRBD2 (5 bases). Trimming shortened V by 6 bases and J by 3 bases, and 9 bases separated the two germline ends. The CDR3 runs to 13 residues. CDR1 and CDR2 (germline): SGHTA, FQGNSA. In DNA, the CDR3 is TGTGCCAGCAGTCGGGATGGCAAAAACATTCAGTACTTC. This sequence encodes CASSRDGKNIQYF.

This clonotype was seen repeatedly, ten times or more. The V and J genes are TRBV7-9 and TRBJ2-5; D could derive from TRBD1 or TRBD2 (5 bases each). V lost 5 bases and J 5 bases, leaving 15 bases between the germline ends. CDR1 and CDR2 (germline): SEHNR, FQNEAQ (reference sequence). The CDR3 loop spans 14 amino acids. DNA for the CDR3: TGTGCCAGCAGCCCCGAGGGGATCGCCGAGACCCAGTACTTC. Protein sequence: CASSPEGIAETQYF. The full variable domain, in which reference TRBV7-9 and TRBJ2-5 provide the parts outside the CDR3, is DTGVSQNPRHKITKRGQNVTFRCDPISEHNRLYWYRQTLGQGPEFLTYFQNEAQLEKSRLLSDRFSAERPKGSFSTLEIQRTEQGDSAMYLCASSPEGIAETQYFGPGTRLLVL.

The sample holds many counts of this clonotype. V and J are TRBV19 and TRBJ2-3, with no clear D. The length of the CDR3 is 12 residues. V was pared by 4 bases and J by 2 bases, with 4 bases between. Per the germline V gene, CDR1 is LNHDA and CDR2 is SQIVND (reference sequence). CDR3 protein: CASSTLTDTQYF. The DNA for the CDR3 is TGTGCCAGTAGTACACTCACAGATACGCAGTATTTT.

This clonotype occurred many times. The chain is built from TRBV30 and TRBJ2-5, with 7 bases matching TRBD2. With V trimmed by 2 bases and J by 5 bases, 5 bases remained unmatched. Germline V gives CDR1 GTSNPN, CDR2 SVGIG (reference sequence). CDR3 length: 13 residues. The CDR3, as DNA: TGTGCCTGGAGTCCTGCGGGGGTTGAGACCCAGTACTTC. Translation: CAWSPAGVETQYF.

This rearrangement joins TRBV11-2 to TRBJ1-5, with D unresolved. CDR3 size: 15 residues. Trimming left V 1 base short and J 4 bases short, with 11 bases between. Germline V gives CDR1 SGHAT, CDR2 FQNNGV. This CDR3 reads CASSLGHSPNQPQHF. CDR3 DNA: TGTGCCAGCAGCTTAGGCCACAGTCCAAATCAGCCCCAGCATTTT.

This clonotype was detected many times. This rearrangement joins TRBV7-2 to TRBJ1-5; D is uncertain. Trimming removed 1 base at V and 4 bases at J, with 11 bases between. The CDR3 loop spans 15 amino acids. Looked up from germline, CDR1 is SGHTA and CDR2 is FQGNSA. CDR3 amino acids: CASSLGPVRNQPQHF. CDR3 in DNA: TGTGCCAGCAGCTTAGGGCCAGTGAGGAATCAGCCCCAGCATTTT.

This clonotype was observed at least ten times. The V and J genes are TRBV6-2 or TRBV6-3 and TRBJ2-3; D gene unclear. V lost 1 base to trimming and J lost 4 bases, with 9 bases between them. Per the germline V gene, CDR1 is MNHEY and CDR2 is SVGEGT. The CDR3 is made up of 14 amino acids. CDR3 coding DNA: TGTGCCAGCAGTTACTGGGCTCCGCCAGATACGCAGTATTTT. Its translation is CASSYWAPPDTQYF.

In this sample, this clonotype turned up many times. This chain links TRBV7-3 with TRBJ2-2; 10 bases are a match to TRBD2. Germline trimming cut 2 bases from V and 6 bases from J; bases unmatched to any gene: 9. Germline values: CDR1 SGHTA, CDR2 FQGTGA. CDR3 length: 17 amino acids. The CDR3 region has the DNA TGTGCCAGCAGCTTATCTTTACTAGCGGGGTCCTCCGGGGAGCTGTTTTTT. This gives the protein CASSLSLLAGSSGELFF.

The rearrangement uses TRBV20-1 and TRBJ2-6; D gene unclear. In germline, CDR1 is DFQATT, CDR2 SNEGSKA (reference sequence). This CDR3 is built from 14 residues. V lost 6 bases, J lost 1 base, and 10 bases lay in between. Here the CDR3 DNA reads TGCAGTGCAAACTCAGGTTCTGGGGCCAACGTCCTGACTTTC. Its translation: CSANSGSGANVLTF.

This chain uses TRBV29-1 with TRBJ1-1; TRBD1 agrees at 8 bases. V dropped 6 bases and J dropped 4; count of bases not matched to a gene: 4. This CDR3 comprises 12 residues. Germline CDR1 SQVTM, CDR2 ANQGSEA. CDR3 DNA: TGCAGCGTACGACAGGGGTCCACTGAAGCTTTCTTT. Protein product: CSVRQGSTEAFF.

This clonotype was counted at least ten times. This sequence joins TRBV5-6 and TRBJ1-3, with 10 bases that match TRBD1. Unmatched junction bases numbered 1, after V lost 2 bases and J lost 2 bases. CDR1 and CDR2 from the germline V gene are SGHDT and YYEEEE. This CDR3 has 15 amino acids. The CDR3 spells CASSFDRGPGNTIYF. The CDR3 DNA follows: TGTGCCAGCAGCTTCGACAGGGGGCCTGGAAACACCATATATTTT.

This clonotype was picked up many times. The CDR3 nucleotides read TGTGCCAGCAGCTTAAAAAGTGAGCAGTTCTTC. This encodes CASSLKSEQFF. The V and J genes are TRBV7-2 and TRBJ2-1; D ambiguous. Trimming left V 2 bases short and J 9 bases short, with 5 bases between. The V gene's germline CDR1 is SGHTA and CDR2 FQGNSA. CDR3 size: 11 residues.

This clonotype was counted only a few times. CDR3 loop: CASSLDPGYNEQFF. In DNA form, the CDR3 reads TGTGCCAGCAGCTTAGATCCTGGTTACAATGAGCAGTTCTTC. This chain uses TRBV7-6 with TRBJ2-1; D uncertain. This CDR3 region has 14 residues. Looked up from germline, CDR1 is SGHVS and CDR2 is FNYEAQ. With 1 base removed from V and 4 bases from J, the gap between germline ends came to 8 bases.

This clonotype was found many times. DNA of the CDR3: TGTGCCAGCAGTTACCACCGCTCACCTAGCGGGACCTACGAGCAGTACTTC. It encodes CASSYHRSPSGTYEQYF. V usage is TRBV6-5 and J usage is TRBJ2-7; TRBD2 matches at 9 bases. The V segment lost 2 bases and the J segment 2 bases; nucleotides outside the gene matches: 10. The CDR3 totals 17 residues. From germline, CDR1 is MNHEY and CDR2 SVGAGI.

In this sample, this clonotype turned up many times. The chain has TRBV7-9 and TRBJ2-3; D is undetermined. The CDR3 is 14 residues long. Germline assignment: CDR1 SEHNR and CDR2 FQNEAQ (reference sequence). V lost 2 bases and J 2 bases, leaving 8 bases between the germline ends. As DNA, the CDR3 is TGTGCCAGCAGCTTAAGAAAGAACACAGATACGCAGTATTTT. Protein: CASSLRKNTDTQYF.

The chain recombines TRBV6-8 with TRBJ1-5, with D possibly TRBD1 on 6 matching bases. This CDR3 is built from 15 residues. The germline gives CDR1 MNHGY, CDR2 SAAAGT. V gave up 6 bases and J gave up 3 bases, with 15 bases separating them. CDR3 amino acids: CASSSGARINQPQHF. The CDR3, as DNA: TGTGCCAGCAGCTCGGGGGCACGGATCAATCAGCCCCAGCATTTT.

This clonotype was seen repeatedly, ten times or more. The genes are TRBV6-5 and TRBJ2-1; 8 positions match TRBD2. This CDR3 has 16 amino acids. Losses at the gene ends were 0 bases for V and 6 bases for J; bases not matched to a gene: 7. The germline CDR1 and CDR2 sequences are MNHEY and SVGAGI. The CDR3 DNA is TGTGCCAGCAGTTACTCTCAGCGGGGGCCGTCCAATGAGCAGTTCTTC. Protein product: CASSYSQRGPSNEQFF.